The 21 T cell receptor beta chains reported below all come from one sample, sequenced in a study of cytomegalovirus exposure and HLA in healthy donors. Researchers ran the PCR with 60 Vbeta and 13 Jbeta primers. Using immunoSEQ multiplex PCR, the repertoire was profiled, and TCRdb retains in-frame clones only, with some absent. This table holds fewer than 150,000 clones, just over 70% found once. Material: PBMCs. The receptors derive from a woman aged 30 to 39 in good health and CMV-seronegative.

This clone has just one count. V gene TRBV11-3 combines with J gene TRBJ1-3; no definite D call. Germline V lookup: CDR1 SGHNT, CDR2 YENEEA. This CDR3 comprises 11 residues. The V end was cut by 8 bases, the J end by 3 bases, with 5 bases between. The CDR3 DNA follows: TGTGCCAGCTCGGGTGGAAACACCATATATTTT. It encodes CASSGGNTIYF.

CDR3 loop: CASSVRAEGGGTQYF. Written as DNA, the CDR3 is TGTGCCAGCAGCGTTCGGGCAGAGGGAGGAGGTACGCAGTATTTT. The chain uses TRBV9 and TRBJ2-3; TRBD2 might be the D (6 bases). The CDR3 contains 15 residues. V was shortened by 2 bases and J by 8 bases, with 18 bases between the two germline ends. CDR1 is SGDLS and CDR2 is YYNGEE in the germline V gene.

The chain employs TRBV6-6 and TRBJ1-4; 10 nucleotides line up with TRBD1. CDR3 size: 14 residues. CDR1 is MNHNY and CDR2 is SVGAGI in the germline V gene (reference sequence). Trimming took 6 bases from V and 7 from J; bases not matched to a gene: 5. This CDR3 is CASSPGTGVEKLFF. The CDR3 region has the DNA TGTGCCAGCAGCCCCGGGACAGGGGTTGAAAAACTGTTTTTT.

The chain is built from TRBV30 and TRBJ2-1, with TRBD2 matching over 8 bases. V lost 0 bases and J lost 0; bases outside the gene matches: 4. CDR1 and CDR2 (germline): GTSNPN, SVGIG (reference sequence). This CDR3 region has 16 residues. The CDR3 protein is CAWSVLAVISYNEQFF. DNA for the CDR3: TGTGCCTGGAGTGTACTAGCGGTAATCTCCTACAATGAGCAGTTCTTC.

CDR3 loop: CASSLGRVSQETQYF. The DNA of the CDR3 is TGTGCCAGCAGCTTGGGTCGGGTTAGTCAAGAGACCCAGTACTTC. The rearrangement uses TRBV5-6 and TRBJ2-5; D ambiguous. The CDR3 is 15 residues long. Germline V gene lookup returns CDR1 SGHDT and CDR2 YYEEEE. Trimming left V 0 bases short and J 2 bases short, with 11 bases between.

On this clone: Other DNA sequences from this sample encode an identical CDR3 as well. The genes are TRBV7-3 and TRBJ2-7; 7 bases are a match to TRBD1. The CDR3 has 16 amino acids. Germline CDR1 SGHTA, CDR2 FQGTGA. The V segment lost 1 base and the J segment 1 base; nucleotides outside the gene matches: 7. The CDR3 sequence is CASSLMGRGTSYEQYF. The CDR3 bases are TGTGCCAGCAGCTTAATGGGCAGGGGGACGTCCTACGAGCAGTACTTC.

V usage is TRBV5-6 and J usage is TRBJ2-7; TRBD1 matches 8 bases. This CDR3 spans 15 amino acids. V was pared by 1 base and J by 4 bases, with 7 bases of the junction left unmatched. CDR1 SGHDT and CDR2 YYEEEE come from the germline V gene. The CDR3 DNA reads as TGTGCCAGCAGCTTGTACGGACAGGGTAGTTACGAGCAGTACGTC. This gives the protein CASSLYGQGSYEQYV.

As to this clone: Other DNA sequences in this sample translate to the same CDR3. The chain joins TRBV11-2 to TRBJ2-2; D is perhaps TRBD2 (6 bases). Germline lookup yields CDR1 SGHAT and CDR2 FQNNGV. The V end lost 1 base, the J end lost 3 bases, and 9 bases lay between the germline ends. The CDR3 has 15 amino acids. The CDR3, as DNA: TGTGCCAGCAGCTTAGCCGGAGGGTACACCGGGGAGCTGTTTTTT. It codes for CASSLAGGYTGELFF.

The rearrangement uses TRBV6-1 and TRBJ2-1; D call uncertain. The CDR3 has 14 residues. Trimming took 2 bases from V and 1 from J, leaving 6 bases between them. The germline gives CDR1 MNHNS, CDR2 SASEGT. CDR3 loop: CASSERRSYNEQFF. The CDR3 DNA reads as TGTGCCAGCAGTGAACGCAGGTCCTACAATGAGCAGTTCTTC.

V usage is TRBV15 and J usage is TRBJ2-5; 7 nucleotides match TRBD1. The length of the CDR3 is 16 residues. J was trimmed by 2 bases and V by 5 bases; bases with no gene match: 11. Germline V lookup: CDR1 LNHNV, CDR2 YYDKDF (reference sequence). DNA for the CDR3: TGTGCCACCAGCCTAAGGGACAGTTCCCTTCAAGAGACCCAGTACTTC. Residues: CATSLRDSSLQETQYF. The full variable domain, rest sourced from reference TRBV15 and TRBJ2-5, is DAMVIQNPRYQVTQFGKPVTLSCSQTLNHNVMYWYQQKSSQAPKLLFHYYDKDFNNEADTPDNFQSRRPNTSFCFLDIRSPGLGDTAMYLCATSLRDSSLQETQYFGPGTRLLVL.

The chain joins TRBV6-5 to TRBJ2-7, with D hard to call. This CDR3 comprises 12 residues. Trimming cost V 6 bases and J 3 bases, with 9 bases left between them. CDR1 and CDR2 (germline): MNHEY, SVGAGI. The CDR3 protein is CASRARSYEQYF. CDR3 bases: TGTGCCAGCAGGGCTAGAAGCTACGAGCAGTACTTC.

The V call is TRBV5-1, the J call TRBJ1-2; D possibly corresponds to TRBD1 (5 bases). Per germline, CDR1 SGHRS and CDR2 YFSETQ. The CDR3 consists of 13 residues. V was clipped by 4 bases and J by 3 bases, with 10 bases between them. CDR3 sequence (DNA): TGCGCCAGCAGCCCTGACAGTGACTATGGCTACACCTTC. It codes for CASSPDSDYGYTF.

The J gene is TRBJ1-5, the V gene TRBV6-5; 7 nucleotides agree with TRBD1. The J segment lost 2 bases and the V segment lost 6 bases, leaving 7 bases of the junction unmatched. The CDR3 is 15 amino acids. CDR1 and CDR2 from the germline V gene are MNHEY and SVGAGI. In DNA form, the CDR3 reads TGTGCCAGCAGGAAACAGGGGCAGGGCAATCAGCCCCAGCATTTT. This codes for CASRKQGQGNQPQHF.

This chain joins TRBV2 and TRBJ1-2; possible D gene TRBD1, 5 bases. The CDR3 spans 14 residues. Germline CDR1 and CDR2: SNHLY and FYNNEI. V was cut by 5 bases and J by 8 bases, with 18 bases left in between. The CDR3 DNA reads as TGTGCCAGCAGTACGCAGGGATCGAAGTGGGGCTACACCTTC. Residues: CASSTQGSKWGYTF.

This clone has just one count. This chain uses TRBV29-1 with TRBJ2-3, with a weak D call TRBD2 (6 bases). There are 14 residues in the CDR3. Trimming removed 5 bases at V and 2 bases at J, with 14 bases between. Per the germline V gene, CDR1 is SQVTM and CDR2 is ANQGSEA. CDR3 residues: CSVHSGLHTDTQYF. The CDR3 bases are TGCAGCGTTCATTCGGGACTGCACACAGATACGCAGTATTTT.

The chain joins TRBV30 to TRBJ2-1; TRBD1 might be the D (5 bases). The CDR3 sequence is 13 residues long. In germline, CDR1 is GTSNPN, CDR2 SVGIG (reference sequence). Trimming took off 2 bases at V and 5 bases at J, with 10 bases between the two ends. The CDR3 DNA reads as TGTGCCTGGAGTATCGACAGACACAATGAGCAGTTCTTC. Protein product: CAWSIDRHNEQFF.

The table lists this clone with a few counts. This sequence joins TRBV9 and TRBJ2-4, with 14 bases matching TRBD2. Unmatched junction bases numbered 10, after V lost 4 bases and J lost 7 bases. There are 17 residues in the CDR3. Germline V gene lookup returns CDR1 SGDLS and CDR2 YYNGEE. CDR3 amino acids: CASSLGLAGGLGNIQYF. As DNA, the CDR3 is TGTGCCAGCAGCCTAGGACTAGCGGGAGGTTTGGGGAACATTCAGTACTTC.

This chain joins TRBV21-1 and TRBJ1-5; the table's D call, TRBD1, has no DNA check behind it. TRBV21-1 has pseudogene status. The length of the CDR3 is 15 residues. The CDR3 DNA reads TGTGCCAGCAGCCCGGGACAGGGGACAAAGCAGCCCCAGCATTTT. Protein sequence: CASSPGQGTKQPQHF.

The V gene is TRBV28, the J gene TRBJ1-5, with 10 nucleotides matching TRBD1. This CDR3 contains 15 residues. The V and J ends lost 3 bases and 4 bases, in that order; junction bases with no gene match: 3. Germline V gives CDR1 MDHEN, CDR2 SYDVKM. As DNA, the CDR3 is TGTGCCAGCAGTTTGAGACAGGGGGCGAATCAGCCCCAGCATTTT. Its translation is CASSLRQGANQPQHF. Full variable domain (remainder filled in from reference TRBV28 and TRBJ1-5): DVKVTQSSRYLVKRTGEKVFLECVQDMDHENMFWYRQDPGLGLRLIYFSYDVKMKEKGDIPEGYSVSREKKERFSLILESASTNQTSMYLCASSLRQGANQPQHFGDGTRLSIL.

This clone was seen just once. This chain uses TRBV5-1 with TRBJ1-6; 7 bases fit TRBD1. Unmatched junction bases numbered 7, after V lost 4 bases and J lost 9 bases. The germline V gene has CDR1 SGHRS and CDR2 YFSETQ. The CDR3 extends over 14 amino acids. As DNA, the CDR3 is TGCGCCAGCAGCCCTGGGACAGAAGGTTCACCCCTCCACTTT. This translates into CASSPGTEGSPLHF.

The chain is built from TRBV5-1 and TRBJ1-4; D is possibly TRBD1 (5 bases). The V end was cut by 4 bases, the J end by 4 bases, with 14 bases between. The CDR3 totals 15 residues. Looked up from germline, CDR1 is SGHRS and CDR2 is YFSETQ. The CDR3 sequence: CASSQSQGGNEKLFF. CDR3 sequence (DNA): TGCGCCAGCAGCCAAAGTCAGGGCGGTAATGAAAAACTGTTTTTT.